This T cell receptor beta chain was identified in a study of blood T cell repertoires in COVID-19. Study details: In each case, the material was cDNA or gDNA derived from T cells, B-cell-depleted T cells, or PBMCs.

The CDR3 runs to 17 residues. V gave up 0 bases and J gave up 6 bases; unmatched junction bases: 5. Germline V gene sequence: CDR1 MGHRA, CDR2 YSYEKL. Assay used: immunoSEQ multiplex PCR; TCRdb lists only in-frame clones, some missing. The sample carries more than 90,000 clones, roughly nine tenths recorded once. This clone has only one observation. This TCR derives from a human donor in a cohort sampled during active COVID-19. Sequencing was performed on peripheral blood. The rearrangement links TRBV4-1 to TRBJ2-1, with TRBD2 matching 13 bases. The DNA of the CDR3 is TGCGCCAGCAGCCAAGACCGACTAGCGGGAGGAGGCAATGAGCAGTTCTTC. Translating gives CASSQDRLAGGGNEQFF.